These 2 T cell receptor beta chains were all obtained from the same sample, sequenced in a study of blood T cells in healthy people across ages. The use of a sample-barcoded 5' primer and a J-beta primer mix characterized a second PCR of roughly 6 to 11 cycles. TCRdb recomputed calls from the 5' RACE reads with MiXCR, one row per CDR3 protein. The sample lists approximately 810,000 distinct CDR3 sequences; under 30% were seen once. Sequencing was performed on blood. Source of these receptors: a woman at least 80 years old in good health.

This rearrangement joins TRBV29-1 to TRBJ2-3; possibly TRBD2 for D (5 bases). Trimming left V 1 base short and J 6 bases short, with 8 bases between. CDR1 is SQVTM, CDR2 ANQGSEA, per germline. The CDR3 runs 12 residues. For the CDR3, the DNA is TGCAGCGTTGAAGTGGCTAGCGATACGCAGTATTTT. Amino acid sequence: CSVEVASDTQYF.

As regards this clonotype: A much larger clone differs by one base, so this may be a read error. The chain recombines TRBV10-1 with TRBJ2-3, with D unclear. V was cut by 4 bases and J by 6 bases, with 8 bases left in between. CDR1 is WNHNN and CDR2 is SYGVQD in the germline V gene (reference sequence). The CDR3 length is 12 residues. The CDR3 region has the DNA TGCGCCAGCAGTGCTGTAGGGGATACGCAGTATTTT. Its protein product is CASSAVGDTQYF.